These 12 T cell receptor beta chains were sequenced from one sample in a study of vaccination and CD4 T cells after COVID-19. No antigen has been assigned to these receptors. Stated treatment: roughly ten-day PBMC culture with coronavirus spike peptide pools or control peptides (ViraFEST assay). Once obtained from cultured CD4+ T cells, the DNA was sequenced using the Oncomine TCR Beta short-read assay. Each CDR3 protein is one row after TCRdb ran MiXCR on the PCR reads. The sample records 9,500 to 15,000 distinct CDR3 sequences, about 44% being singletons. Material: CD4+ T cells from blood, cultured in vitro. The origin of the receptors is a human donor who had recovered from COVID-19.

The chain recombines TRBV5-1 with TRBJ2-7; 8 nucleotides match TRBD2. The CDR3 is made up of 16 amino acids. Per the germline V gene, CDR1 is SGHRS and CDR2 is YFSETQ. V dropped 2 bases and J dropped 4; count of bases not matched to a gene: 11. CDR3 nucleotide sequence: TGCGCCAGCAGCTTTGGCCCTCTCGCGGGAGGTTACGAGCAGTACTTC. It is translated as CASSFGPLAGGYEQYF.

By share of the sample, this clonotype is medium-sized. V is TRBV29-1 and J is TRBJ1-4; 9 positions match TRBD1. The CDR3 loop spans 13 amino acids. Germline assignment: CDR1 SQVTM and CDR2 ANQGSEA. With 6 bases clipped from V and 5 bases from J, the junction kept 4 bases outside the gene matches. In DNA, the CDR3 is TGCAGCGTGACCGGGACAGGGAATGAAAAACTGTTTTTT. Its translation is CSVTGTGNEKLFF.

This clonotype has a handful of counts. For the CDR3, the DNA is TGCGCCAGCAGCTTGGAGGTTCCTAGCTGGGCAGATACGCAGTATTTT. Translation: CASSLEVPSWADTQYF. The V and J genes are TRBV5-1 and TRBJ2-3; maybe TRBD2 (5 bases). Germline values: CDR1 SGHRS, CDR2 YFSETQ. V shed 0 bases and J shed 4 bases, with 15 bases lying between them. The CDR3 is 16 amino acids.

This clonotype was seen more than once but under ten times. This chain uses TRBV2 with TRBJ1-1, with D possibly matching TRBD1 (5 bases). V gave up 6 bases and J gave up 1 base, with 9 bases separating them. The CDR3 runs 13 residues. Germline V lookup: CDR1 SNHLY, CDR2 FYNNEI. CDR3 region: CASRRDGNTEAFF. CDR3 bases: TGTGCCAGCAGACGGGACGGGAACACTGAAGCTTTCTTT.

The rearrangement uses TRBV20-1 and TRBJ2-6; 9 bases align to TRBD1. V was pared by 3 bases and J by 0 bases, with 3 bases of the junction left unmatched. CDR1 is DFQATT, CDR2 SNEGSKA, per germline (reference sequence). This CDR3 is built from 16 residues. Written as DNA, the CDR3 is TGCAGTGCTAGGACAGGGGGGAGCTCTGGGGCCAACGTCCTGACTTTC. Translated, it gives CSARTGGSSGANVLTF.

CDR3 loop: CASSPSIRTDSYEQYF. For the CDR3, the DNA is TGTGCCAGCTCACCATCCATAAGGACGGACTCCTACGAGCAGTACTTC. The rearrangement uses TRBV18 and TRBJ2-7; D unresolved. The length of the CDR3 is 16 residues. Trimming took off 2 bases at V and 0 bases at J, with 14 bases between the two ends. Germline loops: CDR1 KGHSH, CDR2 LQKENI.

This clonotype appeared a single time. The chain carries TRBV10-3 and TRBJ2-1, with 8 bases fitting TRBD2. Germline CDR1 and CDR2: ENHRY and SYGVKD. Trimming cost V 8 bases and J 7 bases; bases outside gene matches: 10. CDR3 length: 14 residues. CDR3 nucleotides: TGTGCCATCCGGGACGGGAGGGCCGGTAATGAGCAGTTCTTC. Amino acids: CAIRDGRAGNEQFF.

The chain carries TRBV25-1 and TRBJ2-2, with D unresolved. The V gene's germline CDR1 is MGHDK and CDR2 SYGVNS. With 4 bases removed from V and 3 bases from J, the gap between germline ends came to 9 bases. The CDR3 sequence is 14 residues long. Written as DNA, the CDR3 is TGTGCCAGCAGTGCCCCCACAGACACCGGGGAGCTGTTTTTT. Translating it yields CASSAPTDTGELFF.

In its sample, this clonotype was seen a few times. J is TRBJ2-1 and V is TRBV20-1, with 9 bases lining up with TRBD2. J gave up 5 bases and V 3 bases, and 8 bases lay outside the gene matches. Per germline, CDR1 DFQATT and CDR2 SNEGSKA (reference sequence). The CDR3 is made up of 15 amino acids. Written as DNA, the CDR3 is TGCAGTGCTAGTTCCCCTAGCGGGATCAACAATGAGCAGTTCTTC. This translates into CSASSPSGINNEQFF.

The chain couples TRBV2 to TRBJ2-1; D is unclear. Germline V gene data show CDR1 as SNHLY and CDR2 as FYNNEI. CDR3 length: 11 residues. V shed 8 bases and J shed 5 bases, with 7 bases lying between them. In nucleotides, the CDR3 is TGTGCCAGCGGCCTAGACAATGAGCAGTTCTTC. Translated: CASGLDNEQFF.

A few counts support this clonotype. CDR3 bases: TGTGCCAGCAGCTTAAGGACTATACGCACAGATACGCAGTATTTT. It is translated as CASSLRTIRTDTQYF. V gene TRBV7-2 combines with J gene TRBJ2-3, with D possibly TRBD2 on 6 matching bases. The CDR3 is made up of 15 amino acids. Per germline, CDR1 SGHTA and CDR2 FQGNSA. The V end lost 2 bases, the J end lost 1 base, and 10 bases lay between the germline ends.

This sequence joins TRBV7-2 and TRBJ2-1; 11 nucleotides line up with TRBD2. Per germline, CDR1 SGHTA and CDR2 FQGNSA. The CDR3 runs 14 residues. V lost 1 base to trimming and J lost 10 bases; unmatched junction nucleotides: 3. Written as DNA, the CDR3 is TGTGCCAGCAGCTTAGAACTAGCGGGAGACGAGCAGTTCTTC. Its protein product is CASSLELAGDEQFF.